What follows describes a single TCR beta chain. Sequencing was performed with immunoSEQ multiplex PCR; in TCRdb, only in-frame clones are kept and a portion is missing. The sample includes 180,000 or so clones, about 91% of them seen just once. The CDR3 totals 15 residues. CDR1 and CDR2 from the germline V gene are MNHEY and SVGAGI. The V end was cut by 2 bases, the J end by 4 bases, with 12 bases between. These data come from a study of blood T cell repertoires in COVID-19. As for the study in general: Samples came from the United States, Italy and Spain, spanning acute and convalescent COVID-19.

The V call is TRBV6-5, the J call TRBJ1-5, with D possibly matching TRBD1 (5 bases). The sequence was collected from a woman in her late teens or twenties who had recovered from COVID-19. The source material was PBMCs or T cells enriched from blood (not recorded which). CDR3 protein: CASSYRNQGNQPQHF. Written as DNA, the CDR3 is TGTGCCAGCAGTTACCGGAACCAGGGAAATCAGCCCCAGCATTTT.